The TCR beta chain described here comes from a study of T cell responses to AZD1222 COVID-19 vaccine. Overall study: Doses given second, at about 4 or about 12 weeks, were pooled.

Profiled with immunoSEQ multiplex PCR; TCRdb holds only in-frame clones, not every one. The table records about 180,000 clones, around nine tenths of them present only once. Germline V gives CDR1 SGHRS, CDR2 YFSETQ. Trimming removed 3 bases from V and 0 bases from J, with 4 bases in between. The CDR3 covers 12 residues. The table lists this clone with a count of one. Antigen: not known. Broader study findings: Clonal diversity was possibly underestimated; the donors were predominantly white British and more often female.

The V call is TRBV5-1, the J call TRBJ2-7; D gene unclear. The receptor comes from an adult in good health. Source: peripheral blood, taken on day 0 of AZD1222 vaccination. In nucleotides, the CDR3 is TGCGCCAGCAGCTACGACTCCTACGAGCAGTACTTC. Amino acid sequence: CASSYDSYEQYF.